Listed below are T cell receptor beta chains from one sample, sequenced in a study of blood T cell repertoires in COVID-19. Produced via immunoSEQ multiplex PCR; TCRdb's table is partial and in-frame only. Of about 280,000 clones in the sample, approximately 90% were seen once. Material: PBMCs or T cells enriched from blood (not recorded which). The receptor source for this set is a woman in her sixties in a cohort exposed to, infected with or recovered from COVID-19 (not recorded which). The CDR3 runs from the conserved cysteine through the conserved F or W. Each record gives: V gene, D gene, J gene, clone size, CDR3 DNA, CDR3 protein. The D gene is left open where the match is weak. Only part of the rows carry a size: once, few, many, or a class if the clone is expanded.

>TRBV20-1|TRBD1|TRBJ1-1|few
TGCAGTGCCCCGGACAGGGGTGAAGCTTTCTTT
CSAPDRGEAFF
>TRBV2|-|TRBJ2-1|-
TGTGCCAGCGGGACTCGGAGCTACAATGAGCAGTTCTTC
CASGTRSYNEQFF
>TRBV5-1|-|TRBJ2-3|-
TGCGCCAGCAGCTCCGGGACTAGCACAGATACGCAGTATTTT
CASSSGTSTDTQYF
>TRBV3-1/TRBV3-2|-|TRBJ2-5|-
TGTGCCAGCAGCCAAGTTCCAGGGCGGGAGACCCAGTACTTC
CASSQVPGRETQYF
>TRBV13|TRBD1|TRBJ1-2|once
TGTGCCAGCAGTTCAGACAGGGGGAATGGCTACACCTTC
CASSSDRGNGYTF
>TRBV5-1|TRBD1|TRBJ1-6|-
TGCGCCAGCAGCTTGACGGGACAGGAAAATTCACCCCTCCACTTT
CASSLTGQENSPLHF
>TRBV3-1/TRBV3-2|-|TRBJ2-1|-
TGTGCCAGCAGCCAATTTGTGAGAAACAATGAGCAGTTCTTC
CASSQFVRNNEQFF
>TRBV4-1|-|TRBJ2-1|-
TGCGCCAGCAGCCAAGATAGGAGCTCCTACAATGAGCAGTTCTTC
CASSQDRSSYNEQFF
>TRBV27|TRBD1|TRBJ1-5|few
TGTGCCAGCAGTTTAAAGACAGGGGTACATCAGCCCCAGCATTTT
CASSLKTGVHQPQHF
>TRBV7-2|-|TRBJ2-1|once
TGTGCCAGCAGCTTCGGCGGAGCAACCTACAATGAGCAGTTCTTC
CASSFGGATYNEQFF
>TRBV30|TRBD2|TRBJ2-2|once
TGTGCCTTAGCTAGCGGGACGAACACCGGGGAGCTGTTTTTT
CALASGTNTGELFF
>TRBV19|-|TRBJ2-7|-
TGTGCCAGTAGTATAGGGGGCAGCCGTGGACAAAACGAGCAGTACTTC
CASSIGGSRGQNEQYF
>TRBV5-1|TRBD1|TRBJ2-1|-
TGCGCCAGCAGCTTCACAGGGGGCAGATCCTACAATGAGCAGTTCTTC
CASSFTGGRSYNEQFF
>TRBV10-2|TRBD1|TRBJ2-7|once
TGCGCCAGCACTCCACGACAGGGGCAGTACTTC
CASTPRQGQYF
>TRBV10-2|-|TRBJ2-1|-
TGCGCCAGCAGTGACGTCGGTTGGGCCAGGCCAGACAATGAGCAGTTCTTC
CASSDVGWARPDNEQFF
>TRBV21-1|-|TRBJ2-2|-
TGTGCCAGCAGCAAAGTGGAGGCAGGGGGCCTTACCGGGGAGCTGTTTTTT
CASSKVEAGGLTGELFF